One and the same sample provided the 14 T cell receptor beta chains below, sequenced in a study of T cell responses to AZD1222 COVID-19 vaccine (dated by TCRdb to 2020 to 2023). Library preparation employed the immunoSEQ multiplex PCR assay. The immuneACCESS repertoire file appears here via TCRdb, limited to in-frame rearrangements. These files lack a portion of the clones; in checked studies, under half of the deficit traces to unresolved V genes, and the cause of the others is not known. The sample records over 100,000 clones, roughly 86% of which are singletons. The ten largest clones add up to roughly 4.5% of the sample. Taken with the paper, the label for time point translates to: about 28 days (+/-7) after the second vaccine dose. The sample here was peripheral blood, taken 28 days after the second AZD1222 dose. Source of these receptors: an adult who received the AZD1222 COVID-19 vaccine.

The chain has TRBV21-1 and TRBJ2-5; the table's TRBD1 call for D was not verified on the DNA. TRBV21-1 is given as a pseudogene. The CDR3 sequence is 17 residues long. CDR3 amino acids: CASSKKKLKTGQETQYF. For the CDR3, the DNA is TGTGCCAGCAGCAAAAAAAAATTGAAGACAGGGCAAGAGACCCAGTACTTC.

The chain couples TRBV6-5 to TRBJ2-7, with 7 nucleotides matching TRBD1. The germline V gene encodes CDR1 MNHEY and CDR2 SVGAGI. CDR3 size: 16 residues. The trim removed 0 bases at V and 1 base at J, leaving 6 bases unmatched. The CDR3: CASSYSSGTASYEQYF. DNA of the CDR3: TGTGCCAGCAGTTACTCTTCCGGGACAGCTTCCTACGAGCAGTACTTC.

CDR3: CASSARLSGELFF. The CDR3 region has the DNA TGCGCCAGCAGTGCTCGGTTAAGCGGGGAGCTGTTTTTT. The chain joins TRBV10-2 to TRBJ2-2, with D unresolved. The V end lost 4 bases, the J end lost 7 bases, and 10 bases lay between the germline ends. The CDR3 contains 13 residues. CDR1 and CDR2 from the germline V gene are WSHSY and SAAADI.

This clone was recorded once. This rearrangement joins TRBV9 to TRBJ2-7; possibly TRBD1 for D (6 bases). CDR1 SGDLS and CDR2 YYNGEE come from the germline V gene. V was clipped by 7 bases and J by 9 bases, with 11 bases between them. The CDR3 covers 10 residues. The CDR3 spells CASGPQGQYF. CDR3 DNA: TGTGCCAGCGGCCCACAGGGGCAGTACTTC.

The J gene is TRBJ2-2, the V gene TRBV27, with TRBD1 matching 7 bases. CDR1 MNHEY and CDR2 SMNVEV come from the germline V gene (reference sequence). Trimming cost V 5 bases and J 7 bases; bases outside gene matches: 10. The CDR3 has 15 residues. The CDR3 nucleotides are TGTGCCAGCAGTCCACCAGGGGGTTATTTCGGGGAGCTGTTTTTT. It specifies CASSPPGGYFGELFF.

This clone was detected ten times or more. The chain has TRBV5-1 and TRBJ1-5; 9 bases map to TRBD1. CDR1 is SGHRS and CDR2 is YFSETQ in the germline V gene. CDR3 size: 15 residues. V gave up 7 bases and J gave up 4 bases; unmatched junction bases: 9. As DNA, the CDR3 is TGCGCCAGCGCCCCGGGACAGGGATTGAATCAGCCCCAGCATTTT. It encodes CASAPGQGLNQPQHF.

This chain joins TRBV6-5 and TRBJ2-7; D could derive from TRBD1 or TRBD2 (5 bases each). CDR3 length: 14 amino acids. V was pared by 6 bases and J by 2 bases, with 14 bases between. Germline CDR1 is MNHEY and CDR2 is SVGAGI. CDR3 bases: TGTGCCAGCAGCTGGGACCGTTCTACCTACGAGCAGTACTTC. This codes for CASSWDRSTYEQYF.

V gene TRBV5-1 combines with J gene TRBJ1-2; TRBD1 aligns across 12 bases. The germline V gene encodes CDR1 SGHRS and CDR2 YFSETQ. With 5 bases clipped from V and 5 bases from J, the junction kept 13 bases outside the gene matches. This CDR3 region has 17 residues. The CDR3 DNA is TGCGCCAGCAGTTCCGGGACAGGGGGCGCGGGCTGGTATGGCTACACCTTC. Translated, it gives CASSSGTGGAGWYGYTF.

Only a few counts were recorded for this clone. The CDR3 DNA follows: TGCGCCAGCAGTGAGTCTGCGGGGGGGCATTTTACTAACGGGGAGCTGTTTTTT. This codes for CASSESAGGHFTNGELFF. The chain uses TRBV10-1 and TRBJ2-2; 9 bases match TRBD2. Germline V lookup: CDR1 WNHNN, CDR2 SYGVQD (reference sequence). The CDR3 runs to 18 residues. The trim removed 0 bases at V and 7 bases at J, leaving 12 bases unmatched.

The chain uses TRBV6-2 or TRBV6-3 and TRBJ1-5; D gene ambiguous. Trimming shortened V by 3 bases and J by 2 bases, and 8 bases separated the two germline ends. Germline CDR1 MNHEY, CDR2 SVGEGT. The CDR3 consists of 14 residues. This chain's CDR3 is CASSYHSGNQPQHF. For the CDR3, the DNA is TGTGCCAGCAGTTATCACTCGGGCAATCAGCCCCAGCATTTT.

A few counts support this clone. This sequence joins TRBV21-1 and TRBJ2-5; no check of the table's D call, TRBD2, against the DNA was made. TRBV21-1 is a pseudogene. CDR3 size: 18 residues. The DNA for the CDR3 is TGTGCCAGCAGCAAAATTAGGTATCGGGAGCGGGGCCAAGAGACCCAGTACTTC. Its translation: CASSKIRYRERGQETQYF.

This chain links TRBV9 with TRBJ2-1; TRBD2 agrees at 8 bases. CDR1 is SGDLS, CDR2 YYNGEE, per germline. Unmatched junction bases numbered 3, after V lost 6 bases and J lost 10 bases. This CDR3 has 11 residues. CDR3 amino acids: CASTAGVEQFF. CDR3 in DNA: TGTGCCAGCACAGCGGGGGTAGAGCAGTTCTTC.

The gene calls are TRBV2 and TRBJ2-5, with a weak D call TRBD1 (6 bases). Between the trimmed V and J ends, which lost 7 bases and 5 bases, there was a span of 8 bases. The CDR3 is 11 amino acids. The germline V gene has CDR1 SNHLY and CDR2 FYNNEI. The CDR3 DNA follows: TGTGCCAGCACTAGGGGGGAGACCCAGTACTTC. As protein: CASTRGETQYF. Filled out from reference TRBV2 and TRBJ2-5, the complete variable domain reads EPEVTQTPSHQVTQMGQEVILRCVPISNHLYFYWYRQILGQKVEFLVSFYNNEISEKSEIFDDQFSVERPDGSNFTLKIRSTKLEDSAMYFCASTRGETQYFGPGTRLLVL.

The chain has TRBV30 and TRBJ1-3; 10 nucleotides align to TRBD1. The V and J ends lost 0 bases and 2 bases, in that order; junction bases with no gene match: 10. From germline, CDR1 is GTSNPN and CDR2 SVGIG (reference sequence). The CDR3 sequence is 18 residues long. CDR3 sequence (DNA): TGTGCCTGGAGTGTATTGGGACAGGGGTTTTACACTGGAAACACCATATATTTT. This encodes CAWSVLGQGFYTGNTIYF.